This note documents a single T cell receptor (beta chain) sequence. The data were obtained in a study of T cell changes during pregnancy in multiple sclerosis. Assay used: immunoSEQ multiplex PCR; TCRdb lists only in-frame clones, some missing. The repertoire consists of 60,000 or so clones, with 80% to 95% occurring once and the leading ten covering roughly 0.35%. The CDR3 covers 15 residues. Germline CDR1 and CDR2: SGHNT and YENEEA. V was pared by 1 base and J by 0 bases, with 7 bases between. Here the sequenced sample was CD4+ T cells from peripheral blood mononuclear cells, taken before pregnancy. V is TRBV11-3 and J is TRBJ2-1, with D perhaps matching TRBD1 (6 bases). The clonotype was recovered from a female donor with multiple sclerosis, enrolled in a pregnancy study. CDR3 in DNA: TGTGCCAGCAGCTTAGGCAGGGGCTCCTACAATGAGCAGTTCTTC. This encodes CASSLGRGSYNEQFF. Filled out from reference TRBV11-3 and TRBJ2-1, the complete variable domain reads EAGVVQSPRYKIIEKKQPVAFWCNPISGHNTLYWYLQNLGQGPELLIRYENEEAVDDSQLPKDRFSAERLKGVDSTLKIQPAELGDSAVYLCASSLGRGSYNEQFFGPGTRLTVL.